The text below deals with one T cell receptor beta chain. The target antigen is unknown. This specimen comes from a study of cytomegalovirus exposure and HLA in healthy donors. Overall study findings and caveats: Cytomegalovirus-associated TCR beta chains were listed, numbering over 150. Some public TCRs appeared in many individuals, while most sequences were rare.

PCR amplification relied on 60 Vbeta primers (plus 13 Jbeta primers). The data were produced by immunoSEQ multiplex PCR, yet TCRdb's version contains in-frame clones alone and is incomplete. The repertoire holds 120,000 to 150,000 clones, with 80% as singletons. CDR3 length: 16 amino acids. CDR1 and CDR2 from the germline V gene are SGHTA and FQGNSA. V lost 2 bases and J lost 5; bases outside the gene matches: 7. V and J are TRBV7-2 and TRBJ2-3; 10 bases align to TRBD2. Input material: PBMCs. This receptor was identified in a woman aged 25-40 years in good health and CMV-seronegative. CDR3 DNA: TGTGCCAGCAGCTTAAGTCTAGCGGGGGCCGGAGATACGCAGTATTTT. Encoded protein: CASSLSLAGAGDTQYF.